Listed here are 18 T cell receptor beta chains from one sample, sequenced in a study of blood T cells in healthy people across ages (dated by TCRdb to 2013 to 2016). The protocol used for the library was 5' RACE. Instrument on record: Illumina HiSeq 2500. A second PCR of roughly 7 to 11 cycles was performed with a sample-barcoded 5' primer and a J-beta primer mix. TCRdb reprocessing: public reads trimmed at Q25 with fastp, clones called with MiXCR, in-frame beta chains kept. CDR3 protein duplicates are merged, each entry listing the most common genes and DNA. This sample is represented by 1,100,000 or so distinct CDR3 sequences; less than 50% of them were singletons. The ten largest clones add up to approximately 17% of the sample. Sequencing was carried out using blood. These receptors came from a woman aged 55-69 years in good health.

This clonotype was counted many times. The J gene is TRBJ2-4, the V gene TRBV29-1; tentatively, D is TRBD1 (5 bases). The CDR3 totals 15 residues. Germline V lookup: CDR1 SQVTM, CDR2 ANQGSEA. The ends were cut back, 6 bases at V and 0 bases at J, with 15 bases in the middle. The CDR3 protein is CSVLTDPIAKNIQYF. Written as DNA, the CDR3 is TGCAGCGTATTGACAGACCCAATAGCCAAAAACATTCAGTACTTC.

This sequence joins TRBV9 and TRBJ2-1; no definite D call. The CDR3 is made up of 16 amino acids. Trimming stripped 1 base from V and 6 bases from J, with 17 bases between. Germline V lookup: CDR1 SGDLS, CDR2 YYNGEE. This chain's CDR3 is CASSVSPALNSNEQFF. The CDR3 nucleotides read TGTGCCAGCAGCGTATCCCCTGCGCTTAATTCCAATGAGCAGTTCTTC.

This sequence joins TRBV7-2 and TRBJ2-7; D tentatively fits TRBD1 or TRBD2 (6 bases each). The V gene lost 3 bases and the J gene lost 3 bases, with 15 bases spanning the gap. The CDR3 has 15 amino acids. Germline V CDR1 and CDR2: SGHTA, FQGNSA. CDR3 DNA: TGTGCCAGCAGCTTTTCGTTAGGGGGGAACTACGAGCAGTACTTC. It translates to CASSFSLGGNYEQYF.

The V call is TRBV12-3 or TRBV12-4, the J call TRBJ2-1; 13 positions agree with TRBD2. The J segment lost 9 bases and the V segment lost 3 bases, leaving 11 bases of the junction unmatched. The CDR3 length is 17 residues. The CDR3 DNA follows: TGTGCCAGCAGTTTGCCGGGACTAGCGGGGCCGGGTGGTGAGCAGTTCTTC. Its translation: CASSLPGLAGPGGEQFF.

CDR3 sequence: CASSLFQAGKEETQYF. CDR3 nucleotide sequence: TGTGCCAGCAGTTTATTCCAGGCAGGGAAGGAAGAGACCCAGTACTTC. This chain links TRBV28 with TRBJ2-5; D is possibly TRBD1 (5 bases). CDR3 size: 16 residues. Germline CDR1 reads MDHEN; CDR2 reads SYDVKM. Trimming took 1 base from V and 3 from J, leaving 15 bases between them.

The rearrangement joins TRBV29-1 to TRBJ2-7; 14 bases are shared with TRBD2. Trimming removed 7 bases from V and 7 bases from J; junction bases left unmatched: 6. Germline CDR1 reads SQVTM; CDR2 reads ANQGSEA. There are 13 residues in the CDR3. In DNA, the CDR3 is TGCAGCGGAGGACTAGCGGGAGGCAATGAGCAGTACTTC. It translates to CSGGLAGGNEQYF.

The chain joins TRBV2 to TRBJ1-2, with D hard to call. This CDR3 is 10 amino acids long. The germline CDR1 and CDR2 sequences are SNHLY and FYNNEI. Deletions cut 8 bases from V and 4 bases from J, with 5 bases between. The CDR3 nucleotides are TGTGCCAGCGGCCTCTATGGCTACACCTTC. Its translation is CASGLYGYTF.

V and J are TRBV20-1 and TRBJ1-1, with 8 bases identical to TRBD1. Germline V CDR1 and CDR2: DFQATT, SNEGSKA (reference sequence). The CDR3 runs 11 residues. V dropped 5 bases and J dropped 8; count of bases not matched to a gene: 4. The CDR3 nucleotides read TGCAGTGCTCGAGGACAGGGAGAAGCTTTCTTT. Translating gives CSARGQGEAFF.

The V gene is TRBV21-1, the J gene TRBJ2-6; TRBD2, as called in the table, went unchecked against the DNA. TRBV21-1 is noted as a pseudogene. The CDR3 length is 19 residues. CDR3 sequence reads: CASSGCREWWNSGANVLTF. The CDR3 DNA follows: TGTGCCAGCAGCGGTTGTCGGGAGTGGTGGAACTCTGGGGCCAACGTCCTGACTTTC.

Turning to this clonotype: This clone may be a read error of a much larger clone one base away. This chain connects TRBV7-2 to TRBJ2-1, with D maybe TRBD2 (6 bases). V was pared by 6 bases and J by 10 bases, with 22 bases between. Germline CDR1 SGHTA, CDR2 FQGNSA. CDR3 length: 15 amino acids. DNA of the CDR3: TGTGCCAGCAGTAGGACGGGCGGGGTTTTCGACGAGCAGTTCTTC. Its translation: CASSRTGGVFDEQFF.

As to this clonotype: The junction departs from the called germline gene at one end, perhaps through a read error. The J gene is TRBJ1-2, the V gene TRBV12-3 or TRBV12-4; D is ambiguous. This CDR3 spans 15 amino acids. This chain's CDR3 is CANSPPIERSYGYTF. For the CDR3, the DNA is TGTGCCAACAGTCCCCCCATAGAAAGGAGCTATGGCTACACCTTC.

The chain carries TRBV7-2 and TRBJ2-1; 14 bases fit TRBD2. Trimming at V came to 0 bases and at J to 6 bases, leaving 1 base not matched to a gene. The CDR3 is 16 residues long. Germline V gives CDR1 SGHTA, CDR2 FQGNSA. CDR3 loop: CASSLAGTSGSNEQFF. In nucleotides, the CDR3 is TGTGCCAGCAGCTTAGCCGGGACTAGCGGGAGCAATGAGCAGTTCTTC. Full variable domain (missing parts from reference TRBV7-2 and TRBJ2-1): GAGVSQSPSNKVTEKGKDVELRCDPISGHTALYWYRQSLGQGLEFLIYFQGNSAPDKSGLPSDRFSAERTGGSVSTLTIQRTQQEDSAVYLCASSLAGTSGSNEQFFGPGTRLTVL.

This chain uses TRBV28 with TRBJ1-2; D gene uncertain. Deletions cut 5 bases from V and 0 bases from J, with 7 bases between. Germline V gene lookup returns CDR1 MDHEN and CDR2 SYDVKM. The CDR3 is 13 amino acids. CDR3 in amino acids: CASSPDANYGYTF. Here the CDR3 DNA reads TGTGCCAGCAGTCCGGATGCTAACTATGGCTACACCTTC.

The chain is built from TRBV27 and TRBJ2-5; TRBD2 matches at 7 bases. After removal of 2 bases from V and 11 bases from J, the junction contained 5 bases not matched to a gene. Germline CDR1 is MNHEY and CDR2 is SMNVEV (reference sequence). The CDR3 length is 12 residues. The CDR3 DNA reads as TGTGCCAGCAGTTTACCGGGAGGATTGCAGTACTTC. Amino acids: CASSLPGGLQYF.

The V call is TRBV6-2 or TRBV6-3, the J call TRBJ2-5, with a weak D call TRBD1 (5 bases). The V and J ends lost 5 bases and 5 bases respectively, with 15 bases between them. This CDR3 is built from 14 residues. Germline lookup yields CDR1 MNHEY and CDR2 SVGEGT. Here the CDR3 reads CASSRQGFRETQYF. As DNA, the CDR3 is TGTGCCAGCAGTCGCCAGGGTTTCCGGGAGACCCAGTACTTC.

The chain uses TRBV10-3 and TRBJ2-3; a possible D gene is TRBD2 (5 bases). This CDR3 region has 15 residues. The germline gives CDR1 ENHRY, CDR2 SYGVKD. V was pared by 7 bases and J by 2 bases, with 16 bases between. CDR3 loop: CAIMEVARNTDTQYF. The CDR3 region has the DNA TGTGCCATCATGGAGGTAGCTCGAAACACAGATACGCAGTATTTT.

The chain recombines TRBV12-3 or TRBV12-4 with TRBJ2-3; TRBD1 agrees at 9 bases. V gave up 4 bases and J gave up 3 bases; unmatched junction bases: 8. The CDR3 totals 16 residues. The CDR3 DNA sequence: TGTGCCAGCAGTTCCCACAGGGGGCTAGGAACAGATACGCAGTATTTT. This codes for CASSSHRGLGTDTQYF.

Only a few counts were recorded for this clonotype. The CDR3 nucleotides are TGTGCCAGCAGCTTGCTATTCGGGACAGGGGGCCTCGACGAGCAGTACTTC. It translates to CASSLLFGTGGLDEQYF. This chain connects TRBV5-6 to TRBJ2-7; 12 positions agree with TRBD1. Germline V gives CDR1 SGHDT, CDR2 YYEEEE. The trim removed 1 base at V and 5 bases at J, leaving 10 bases unmatched. This CDR3 spans 17 amino acids.